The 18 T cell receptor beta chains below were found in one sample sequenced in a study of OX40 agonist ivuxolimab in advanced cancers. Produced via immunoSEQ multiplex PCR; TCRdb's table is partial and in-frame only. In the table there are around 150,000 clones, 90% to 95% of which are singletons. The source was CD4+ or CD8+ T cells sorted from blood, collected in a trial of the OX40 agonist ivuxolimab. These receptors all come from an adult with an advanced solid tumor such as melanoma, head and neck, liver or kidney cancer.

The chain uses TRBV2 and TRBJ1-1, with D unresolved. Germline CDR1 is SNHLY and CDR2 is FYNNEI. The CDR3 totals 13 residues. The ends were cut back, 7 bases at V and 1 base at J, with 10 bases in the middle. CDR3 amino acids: CASTQDGNTEAFF. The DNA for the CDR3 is TGTGCCAGCACCCAGGACGGGAACACTGAAGCTTTCTTT.

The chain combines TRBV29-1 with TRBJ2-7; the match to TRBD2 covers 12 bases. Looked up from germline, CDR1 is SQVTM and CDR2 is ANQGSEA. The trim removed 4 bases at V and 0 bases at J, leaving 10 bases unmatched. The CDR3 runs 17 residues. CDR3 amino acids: CSVGGASGRDGSYEQYF. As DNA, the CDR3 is TGCAGCGTTGGGGGGGCTAGCGGGAGGGATGGCTCCTACGAGCAGTACTTC.

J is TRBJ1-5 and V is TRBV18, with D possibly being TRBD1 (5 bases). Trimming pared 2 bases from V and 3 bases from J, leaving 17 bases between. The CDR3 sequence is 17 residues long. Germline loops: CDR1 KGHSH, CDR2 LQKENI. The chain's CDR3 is CASSPTIGGGDNQPQHF. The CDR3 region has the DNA TGTGCCAGCTCACCAACAATCGGAGGAGGGGACAATCAGCCCCAGCATTTT.

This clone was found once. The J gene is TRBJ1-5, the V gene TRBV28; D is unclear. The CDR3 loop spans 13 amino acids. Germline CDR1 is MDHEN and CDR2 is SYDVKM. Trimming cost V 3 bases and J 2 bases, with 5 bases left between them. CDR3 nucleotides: TGTGCCAGCAGTTTCGGAGGCAATCAGCCCCAGCATTTT. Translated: CASSFGGNQPQHF.

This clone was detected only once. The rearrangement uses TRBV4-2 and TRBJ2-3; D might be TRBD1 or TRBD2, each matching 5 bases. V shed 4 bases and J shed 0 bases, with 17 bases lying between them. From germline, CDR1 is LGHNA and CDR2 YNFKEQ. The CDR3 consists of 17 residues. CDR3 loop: CASSPGAVLASTDTQYF. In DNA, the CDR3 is TGTGCCAGCAGCCCCGGGGCAGTGTTAGCTAGCACAGATACGCAGTATTTT.

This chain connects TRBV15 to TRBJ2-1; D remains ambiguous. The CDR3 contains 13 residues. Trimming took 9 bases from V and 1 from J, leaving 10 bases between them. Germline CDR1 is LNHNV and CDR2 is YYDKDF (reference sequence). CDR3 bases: TGTGCCACTCGTCACGGGTCCTACAATGAGCAGTTCTTC. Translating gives CATRHGSYNEQFF.

CDR3 DNA sequence: TGTGCCAGCAGTTTATGGGGACTAGCGGGAGGGCCTCCGGCCTACGAGCAGTACTTC. Translated: CASSLWGLAGGPPAYEQYF. This chain uses TRBV28 with TRBJ2-7, with TRBD2 matching 16 bases. CDR3 length: 19 amino acids. Unmatched junction bases numbered 7, after V lost 0 bases and J lost 2 bases. Germline loops: CDR1 MDHEN, CDR2 SYDVKM.

DNA of the CDR3: TGTGCCAGCAGCCGTGACAGGGTTACCTACGAGCAGTACTTC. This sequence encodes CASSRDRVTYEQYF. J is TRBJ2-7 and V is TRBV11-2; 7 bases match TRBD1. This CDR3 region has 14 residues. Germline CDR1 and CDR2: SGHAT and FQNNGV. V trimming: 5 bases; J trimming: 2 bases; junction bases outside the gene matches: 6.

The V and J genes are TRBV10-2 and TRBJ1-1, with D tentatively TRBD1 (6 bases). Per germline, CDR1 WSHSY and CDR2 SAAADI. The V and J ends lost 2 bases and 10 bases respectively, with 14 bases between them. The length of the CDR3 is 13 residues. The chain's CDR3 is CASSENRERGAFF. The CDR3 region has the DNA TGCGCCAGCAGTGAGAACAGGGAAAGGGGAGCTTTCTTT.

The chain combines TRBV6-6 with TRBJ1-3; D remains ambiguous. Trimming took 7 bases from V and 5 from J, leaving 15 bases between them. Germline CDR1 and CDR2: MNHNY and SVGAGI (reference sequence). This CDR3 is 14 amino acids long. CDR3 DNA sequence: TGTGCCAGCACGGTCCCAGTCACTCGAAACACCATATATTTT. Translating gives CASTVPVTRNTIYF.

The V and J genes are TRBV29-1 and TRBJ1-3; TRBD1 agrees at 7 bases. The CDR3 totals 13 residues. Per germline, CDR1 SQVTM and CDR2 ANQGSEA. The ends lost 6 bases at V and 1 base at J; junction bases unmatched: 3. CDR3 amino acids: CSVGQLSGNTIYF. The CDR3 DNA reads TGCAGCGTGGGACAGCTGTCTGGAAACACCATATATTTT. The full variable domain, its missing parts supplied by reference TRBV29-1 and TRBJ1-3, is SAVISQKPSRDICQRGTSLTIQCQVDSQVTMMFWYRQQPGQSLTLIATANQGSEATYESGFVIDKFPISRPNLTFSTLTVSNMSPEDSSIYLCSVGQLSGNTIYFGEGSWLTVV.

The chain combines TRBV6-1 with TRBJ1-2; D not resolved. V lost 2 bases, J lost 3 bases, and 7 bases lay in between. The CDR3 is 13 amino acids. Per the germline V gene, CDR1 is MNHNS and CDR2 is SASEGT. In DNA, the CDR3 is TGTGCCAGCAGTGAACCGGGGTACTATGGCTACACCTTC. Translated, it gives CASSEPGYYGYTF.

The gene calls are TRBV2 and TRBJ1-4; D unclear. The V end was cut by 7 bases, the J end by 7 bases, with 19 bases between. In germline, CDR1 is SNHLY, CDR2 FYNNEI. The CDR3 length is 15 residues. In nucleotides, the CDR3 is TGTGCCAGCACCCGCCGGACCCTAGGGTCTGAAAAACTGTTTTTT. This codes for CASTRRTLGSEKLFF.

Here the CDR3 reads CASSIVLRRTNEKLFF. CDR3 bases: TGTGCCAGTAGTATCGTCCTAAGAAGAACTAATGAAAAACTGTTTTTT. V is TRBV19 and J is TRBJ1-4; D remains ambiguous. The ends were cut back, 3 bases at V and 1 base at J, with 12 bases in the middle. The CDR3 contains 16 residues. The germline gives CDR1 LNHDA, CDR2 SQIVND (reference sequence).

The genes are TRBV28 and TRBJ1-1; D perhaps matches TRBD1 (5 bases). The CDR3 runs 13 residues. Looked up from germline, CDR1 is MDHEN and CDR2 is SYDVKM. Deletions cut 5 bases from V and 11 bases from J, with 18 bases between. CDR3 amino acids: CASSPRQRGRAFF. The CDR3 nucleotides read TGTGCCAGCAGTCCGCGACAGCGTGGGAGGGCTTTCTTT.

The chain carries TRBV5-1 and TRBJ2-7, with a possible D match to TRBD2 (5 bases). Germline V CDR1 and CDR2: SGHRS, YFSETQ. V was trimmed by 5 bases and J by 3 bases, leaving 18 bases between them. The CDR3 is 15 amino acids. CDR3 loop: CASRLAPGESYEQYF. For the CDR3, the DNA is TGCGCCAGCAGGCTAGCACCTGGCGAGAGCTACGAGCAGTACTTC. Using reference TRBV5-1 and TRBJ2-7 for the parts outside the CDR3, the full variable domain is KAGVTQTPRYLIKTRGQQVTLSCSPISGHRSVSWYQQTPGQGLQFLFEYFSETQRNKGNFPGRFSGRQFSNSRSEMNVSTLELGDSALYLCASRLAPGESYEQYFGPGTRLTVT.

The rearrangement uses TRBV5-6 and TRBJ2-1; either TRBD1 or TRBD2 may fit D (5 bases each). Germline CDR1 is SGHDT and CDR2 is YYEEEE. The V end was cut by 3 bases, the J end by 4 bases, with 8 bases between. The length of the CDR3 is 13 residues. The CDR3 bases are TGTGCCAGCAGCTCCGGGACGTACAATGAGCAGTTCTTC. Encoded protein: CASSSGTYNEQFF.

CDR3 loop: CASSFQTSGSTDTQYF. The CDR3 DNA is TGTGCCAGCAGCTTTCAGACTAGCGGGAGCACAGATACGCAGTATTTT. This chain uses TRBV5-8 with TRBJ2-3; TRBD2 matches at 10 bases. CDR1 is SGHTS and CDR2 is YDEGEE in the germline V gene. The CDR3 contains 16 residues. V shed 2 bases and J 0 bases; nucleotides not matched to a gene: 3. The full variable domain, in which reference TRBV5-8 and TRBJ2-3 provide the parts outside the CDR3, is EAGVTQSPTHLIKTRGQQATLRCSPISGHTSVYWYQQALGLGLQFLLWYDEGEERNRGNFPPRFSGRQFPNYSSELNVNALELEDSALYLCASSFQTSGSTDTQYFGPGTRLTVL.